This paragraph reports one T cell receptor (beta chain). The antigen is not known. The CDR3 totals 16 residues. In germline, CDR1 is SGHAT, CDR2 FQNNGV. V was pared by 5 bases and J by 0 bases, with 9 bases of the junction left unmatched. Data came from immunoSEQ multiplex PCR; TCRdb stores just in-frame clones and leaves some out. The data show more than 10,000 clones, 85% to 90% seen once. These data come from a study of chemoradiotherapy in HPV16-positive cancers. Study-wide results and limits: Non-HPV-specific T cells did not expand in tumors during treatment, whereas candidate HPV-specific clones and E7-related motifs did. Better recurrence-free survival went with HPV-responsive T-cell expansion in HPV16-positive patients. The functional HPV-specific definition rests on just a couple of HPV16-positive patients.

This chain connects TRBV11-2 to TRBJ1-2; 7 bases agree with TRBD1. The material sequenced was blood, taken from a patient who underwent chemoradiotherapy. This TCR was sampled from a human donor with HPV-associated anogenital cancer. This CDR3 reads CASSPVGTVSNYGYTF. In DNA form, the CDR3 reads TGTGCCAGCAGCCCCGTCGGGACAGTTTCTAACTATGGCTACACCTTC.